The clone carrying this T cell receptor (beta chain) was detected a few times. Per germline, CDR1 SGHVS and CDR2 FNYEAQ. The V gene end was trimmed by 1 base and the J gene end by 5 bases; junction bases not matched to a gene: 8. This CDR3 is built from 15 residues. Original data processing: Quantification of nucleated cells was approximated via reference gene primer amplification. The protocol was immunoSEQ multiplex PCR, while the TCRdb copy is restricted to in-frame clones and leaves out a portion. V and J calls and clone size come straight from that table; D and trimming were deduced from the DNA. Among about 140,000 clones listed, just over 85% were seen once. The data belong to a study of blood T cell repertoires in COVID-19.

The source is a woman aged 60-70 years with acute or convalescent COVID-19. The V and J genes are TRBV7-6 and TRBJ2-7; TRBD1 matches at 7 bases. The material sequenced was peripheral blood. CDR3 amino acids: CASSLDRTGSHEQYF. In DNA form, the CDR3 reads TGTGCCAGCAGCTTAGATCGGACAGGTTCTCACGAGCAGTACTTC. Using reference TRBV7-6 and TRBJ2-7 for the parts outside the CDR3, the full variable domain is GAGVSQSPRYKVTKRGQDVALRCDPISGHVSLYWYRQALGQGPEFLTYFNYEAQQDKSGLPNDRFSAERPEGSISTLTIQRTEQRDSAMYRCASSLDRTGSHEQYFGPGTRLTVT.